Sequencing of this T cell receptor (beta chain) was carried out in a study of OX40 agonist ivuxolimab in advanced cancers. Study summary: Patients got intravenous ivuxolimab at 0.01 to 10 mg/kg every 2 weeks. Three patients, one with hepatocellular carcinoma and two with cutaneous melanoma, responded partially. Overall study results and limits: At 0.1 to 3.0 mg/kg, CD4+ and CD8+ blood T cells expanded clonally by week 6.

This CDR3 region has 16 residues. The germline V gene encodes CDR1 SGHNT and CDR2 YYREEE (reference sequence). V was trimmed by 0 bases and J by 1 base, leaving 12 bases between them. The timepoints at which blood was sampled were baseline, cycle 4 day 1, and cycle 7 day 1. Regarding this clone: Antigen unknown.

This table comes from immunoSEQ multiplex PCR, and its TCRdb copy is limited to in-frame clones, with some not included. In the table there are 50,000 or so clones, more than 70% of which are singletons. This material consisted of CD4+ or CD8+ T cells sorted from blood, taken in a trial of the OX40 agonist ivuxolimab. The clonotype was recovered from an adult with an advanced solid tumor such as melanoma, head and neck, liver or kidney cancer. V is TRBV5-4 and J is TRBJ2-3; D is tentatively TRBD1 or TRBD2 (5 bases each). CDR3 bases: TGTGCCAGCAGCTTGGACCCCGGGGCCGGCACAGATACGCAGTATTTT. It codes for CASSLDPGAGTDTQYF.